A single sample gave rise to the 8 T cell receptor beta chains below, sequenced in a study of blood T cell repertoires in COVID-19. Some clones are missing from TCRdb's copy, which holds only in-frame ones; the method was immunoSEQ multiplex PCR. This table has roughly 210,000 clones, under 90% appearing once. The sequenced sample consisted of peripheral blood. All receptors come from a woman older than 75 with COVID-19, enrolled during active disease.

V and J are TRBV28 and TRBJ1-3, with TRBD1 identical over 8 bases. The CDR3 runs to 17 residues. Per the germline V gene, CDR1 is MDHEN and CDR2 is SYDVKM. Losses at the gene ends were 3 bases for V and 2 bases for J; bases not matched to a gene: 9. This CDR3 reads CASSFQGANPAGNTIYF. The DNA of the CDR3 is TGTGCCAGCAGTTTCCAGGGGGCCAACCCCGCTGGAAACACCATATATTTT.

The genes are TRBV12-3 or TRBV12-4 and TRBJ1-1; no definite D call. The CDR3 is 13 residues long. Trimming took off 3 bases at V and 4 bases at J, with 9 bases between the two ends. The CDR3 loop reads CASSLGGFTEAFF. The DNA for the CDR3 is TGTGCCAGCAGTTTGGGCGGGTTCACTGAAGCTTTCTTT.

V usage is TRBV28 and J usage is TRBJ2-7; D is unclear. The CDR3 extends over 13 amino acids. From germline, CDR1 is MDHEN and CDR2 SYDVKM. V was cut by 7 bases and J by 4 bases, with 14 bases left in between. The CDR3 sequence: CASKSPRLYEQYF. The CDR3 coding sequence is TGTGCCAGCAAATCCCCCAGACTTTACGAGCAGTACTTC. Combining the CDR3 with reference TRBV28 and TRBJ2-7 gives the whole variable domain DVKVTQSSRYLVKRTGEKVFLECVQDMDHENMFWYRQDPGLGLRLIYFSYDVKMKEKGDIPEGYSVSREKKERFSLILESASTNQTSMYLCASKSPRLYEQYFGPGTRLTVT.

The rearrangement uses TRBV5-1 and TRBJ2-6; TRBD2 is a possible D gene (5 bases). CDR1 and CDR2 from the germline V gene are SGHRS and YFSETQ. This CDR3 comprises 17 residues. V was clipped by 0 bases and J by 3 bases, with 13 bases between them. The CDR3 DNA is TGCGCCAGCAGCTTGGCGGGCGCGAGCGGTGGGGCCAACGTCCTGACTTTC. It encodes CASSLAGASGGANVLTF.

This chain uses TRBV5-6 with TRBJ1-1; tentative D call: TRBD1 (6 bases). With 1 base removed from V and 7 bases from J, the gap between germline ends came to 11 bases. Germline-derived CDR1 and CDR2 are SGHDT and YYEEEE. This CDR3 is 13 amino acids long. As DNA, the CDR3 is TGTGCCAGCAGCTTGTCGGACAGCCTTGAAGCTTTCTTT. Translated: CASSLSDSLEAFF. The whole variable domain, filled in from reference TRBV5-6 and TRBJ1-1, reads DAGVTQSPTHLIKTRGQQVTLRCSPKSGHDTVSWYQQALGQGPQFIFQYYEEEERQRGNFPDRFSGHQFPNYSSELNVNALLLGDSALYLCASSLSDSLEAFFGQGTRLTVV.

This clone was observed a handful of times. The rearrangement uses TRBV19 and TRBJ1-2; no reliable D call. V lost 5 bases to trimming and J lost 4 bases, with 17 bases between them. Germline CDR1 LNHDA, CDR2 SQIVND (reference sequence). The CDR3 is 15 amino acids. This CDR3 is CASSVDLPGLYGYTF. In nucleotides, the CDR3 is TGTGCCAGTAGTGTCGACCTTCCCGGACTCTATGGCTACACCTTC. Full variable domain (outside the CDR3, taken from reference TRBV19 and TRBJ1-2): DGGITQSPKYLFRKEGQNVTLSCEQNLNHDAMYWYRQDPGQGLRLIYYSQIVNDFQKGDIAEGYSVSREKKESFPLTVTSAQKNPTAFYLCASSVDLPGLYGYTFGSGTRLTVV.

The chain combines TRBV5-1 with TRBJ2-7; 14 positions match TRBD2. The CDR3 sequence is 16 residues long. Germline V gives CDR1 SGHRS, CDR2 YFSETQ. V shed 4 bases and J 2 bases; nucleotides not matched to a gene: 5. Here the CDR3 reads CASSVTSGGGAYEQYF. CDR3 coding DNA: TGCGCCAGCAGCGTGACTAGCGGGGGGGGAGCCTACGAGCAGTACTTC.

Only a few counts were recorded for this clone. The chain links TRBV2 to TRBJ1-5; 7 bases fit TRBD1. With V trimmed by 6 bases and J by 4 bases, 9 bases remained unmatched. The germline gives CDR1 SNHLY, CDR2 FYNNEI. The CDR3 has 15 residues. The CDR3 protein is CASSEEQGRNQPQHF. CDR3 bases: TGTGCCAGCAGCGAGGAACAGGGGAGGAATCAGCCCCAGCATTTT.